This T cell receptor beta chain was sequenced for a study of siplizumab effects on memory and regulatory T cells (dated by TCRdb to about 2019). Looking at the study overall: The study looked at the effect of siplizumab, an anti-CD2 antibody, on alloreactive T-cell subsets in allogeneic mixed lymphocyte reactions made from human PBMCs. General findings and caveats noted by the study authors: Siplizumab significantly reduced the cumulative frequency of alloreactive sequences traceable to unstimulated CD4+ memory T cells. Unstimulated naive T cells appeared more diverse than memory T cells, and naive cells seemed to contribute substantially to the alloresponse. Because sequences below about 10^-5 frequency were poorly captured, only a minor fraction of alloreactive clones could be mapped to unstimulated subsets. About 75-96% of proliferating CD4+ or CD8+ clones could not be given a naive or memory phenotype. Whether proliferating Tregs from siplizumab cultures were suppressive was not functionally confirmed. Of the alloreactive CD4+ clones that could be mapped, the Treg-derived share averaged 68.8% with siplizumab compared with around 25% in control reactions.

Unstimulated CD4+ memory cells were also sequenced in three donor pairs, together with CD4+ naive, CD8+ TEMRA, CD8+ naive and CD8+ effector memory subsets. Sorted unstimulated T cells and proliferating T cells recovered from mixed lymphocyte reactions underwent TCRbeta CDR3 sequencing. Fresh whole blood from 9 to 11 HLA-typed healthy donors was used to isolate PBMCs. Sequences SGHNT (CDR1) and YYREEE (CDR2) are obtained from the germline V gene (reference sequence). Inclusive of the bounding cysteine and phenylalanine, the CDR3 is 13 residues long. Only CDR3 DNA remains: 39 bases, in frame from the first base. Here V drops 4 bases and J drops 4 bases, and the junction holds 4 bases not matched to any gene. The library was generated by the immunoSEQ multiplex PCR assay. Approximately 100,000 TCR templates per sample were assayed on the deep sequencing platform. Genomic DNA extracted from sorted T cells was used for TCRbeta CDR3 sequencing. The published analysis was carried out like this. The R programming language was used for clonal analysis of the TCRbeta CDR3 data. Alloreactive CD4+ and CD8+ clones were defined by comparing unstimulated samples with post-reaction CFSE-low samples. Regulatory or non-regulatory origin was assigned to alloreactive CD4+ clones by matching of sequences to sorted unstimulated Treg and non-Treg repertoires. TCRdb stores this immuneACCESS table with in-frame sequences only. Part of the clones is absent; in the studies checked, under half of the shortfall reflects unresolved V genes, and no reason is known for the rest. That table furnishes V, J and clone size, whereas the DNA furnished D and trimming. The sample has more than 60,000 clones on record, 90% to 98% of them singletons. The ten largest clones add up to more than 0.095% of the sample.

Points on this clone: No antigen is known for it. Per-nucleotide qualities are absent, and no much larger clonotype sits a single base away.

Material for sequencing was naive CD8+ T cells sorted from blood. The cell subset or site label corresponds to: unstimulated naive T cells. Rearrangement joined TRBV5-4 to TRBJ1-1; 7 junctional bases match TRBD1. This TCR was sampled from a human donor in good health. The CDR3 region: CASSGAGGTEAFF. The DNA sequence follows: TGTGCCAGCAGCGGCGCAGGGGGCACTGAAGCTTTCTTT.